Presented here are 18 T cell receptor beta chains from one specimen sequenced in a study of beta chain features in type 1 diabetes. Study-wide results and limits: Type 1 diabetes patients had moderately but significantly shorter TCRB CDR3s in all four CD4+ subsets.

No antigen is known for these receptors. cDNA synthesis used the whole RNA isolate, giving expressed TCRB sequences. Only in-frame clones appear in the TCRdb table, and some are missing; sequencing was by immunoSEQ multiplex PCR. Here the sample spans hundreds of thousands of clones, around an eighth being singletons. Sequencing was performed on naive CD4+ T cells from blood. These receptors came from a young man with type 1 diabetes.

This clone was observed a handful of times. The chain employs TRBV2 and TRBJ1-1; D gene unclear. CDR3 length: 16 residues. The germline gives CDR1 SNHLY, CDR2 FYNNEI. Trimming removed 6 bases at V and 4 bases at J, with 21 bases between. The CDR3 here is CASRLIARIRSTEAFF. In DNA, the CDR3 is TGTGCCAGCAGGCTCATAGCCAGGATACGGAGCACTGAAGCTTTCTTT.

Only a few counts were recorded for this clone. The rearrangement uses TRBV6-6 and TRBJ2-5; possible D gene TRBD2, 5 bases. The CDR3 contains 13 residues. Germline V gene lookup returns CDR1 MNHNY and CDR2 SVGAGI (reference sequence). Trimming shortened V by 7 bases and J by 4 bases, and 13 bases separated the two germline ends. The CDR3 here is CASILKSGETQYF. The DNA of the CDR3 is TGTGCCAGCATCCTCAAAAGCGGAGAGACCCAGTACTTC.

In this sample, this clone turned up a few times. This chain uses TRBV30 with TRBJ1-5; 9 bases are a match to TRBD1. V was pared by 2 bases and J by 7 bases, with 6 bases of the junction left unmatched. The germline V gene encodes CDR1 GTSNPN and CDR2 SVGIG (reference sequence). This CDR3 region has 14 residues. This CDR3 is CAWSPGQGPQPQHF. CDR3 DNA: TGTGCCTGGAGTCCGGGACAGGGACCCCAGCCCCAGCATTTT.

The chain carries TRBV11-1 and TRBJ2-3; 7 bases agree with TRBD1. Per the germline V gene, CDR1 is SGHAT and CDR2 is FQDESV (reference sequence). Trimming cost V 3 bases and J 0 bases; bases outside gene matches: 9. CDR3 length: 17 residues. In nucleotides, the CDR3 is TGTGCCAGCAGCTTCCTGACAGGGACGCGGAGCACAGATACGCAGTATTTT. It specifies CASSFLTGTRSTDTQYF.

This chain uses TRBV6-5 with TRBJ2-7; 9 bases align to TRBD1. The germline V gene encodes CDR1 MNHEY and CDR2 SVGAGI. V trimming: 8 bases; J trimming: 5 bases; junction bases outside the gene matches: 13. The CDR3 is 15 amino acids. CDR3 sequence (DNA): TGTGCCAGCCGACCCTGGGGACAGGGTGAACACGAGCAGTACTTC. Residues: CASRPWGQGEHEQYF.

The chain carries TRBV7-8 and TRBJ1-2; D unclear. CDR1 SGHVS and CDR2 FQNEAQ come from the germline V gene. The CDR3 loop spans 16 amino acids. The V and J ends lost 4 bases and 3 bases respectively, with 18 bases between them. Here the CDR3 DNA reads TGTGCCAGCAGCTACCAAAGATTCCAGGAGGACTATGGCTACACCTTC. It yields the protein CASSYQRFQEDYGYTF.

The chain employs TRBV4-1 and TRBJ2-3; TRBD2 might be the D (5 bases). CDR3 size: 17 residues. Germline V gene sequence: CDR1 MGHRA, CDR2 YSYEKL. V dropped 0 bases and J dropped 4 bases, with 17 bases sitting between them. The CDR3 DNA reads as TGCGCCAGCAGCCAAGACCCGGCCCGGACGGGATCAGATACGCAGTATTTT. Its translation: CASSQDPARTGSDTQYF.

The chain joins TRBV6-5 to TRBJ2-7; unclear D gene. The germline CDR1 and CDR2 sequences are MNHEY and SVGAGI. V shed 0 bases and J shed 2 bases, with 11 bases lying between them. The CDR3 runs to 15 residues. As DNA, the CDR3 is TGTGCCAGCAGTTACTCGGGGAATGGCGCCTACGAGCAGTACTTC. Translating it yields CASSYSGNGAYEQYF.

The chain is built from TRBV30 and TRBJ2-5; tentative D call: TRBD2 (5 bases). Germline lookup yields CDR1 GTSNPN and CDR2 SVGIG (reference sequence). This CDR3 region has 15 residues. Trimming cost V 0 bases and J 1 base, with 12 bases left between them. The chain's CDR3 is CAWSVRERSQETQYF. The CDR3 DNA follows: TGTGCCTGGAGTGTACGCGAGCGGTCCCAAGAGACCCAGTACTTC. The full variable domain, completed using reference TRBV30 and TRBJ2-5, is SQTIHQWPATLVQPVGSPLSLECTVEGTSNPNLYWYRQAAGRGLQLLFYSVGIGQISSEVPQNLSASRPQDRQFILSSKKLLLSDSGFYLCAWSVRERSQETQYFGPGTRLLVL.

Here the CDR3 DNA reads TGTGCCACCCACAGAGCCGGGACTCCATATGGCTACACCTTC. Its protein is CATHRAGTPYGYTF. This sequence joins TRBV28 and TRBJ1-2; maybe TRBD1 (5 bases). The V end was cut by 10 bases, the J end by 5 bases, with 20 bases between. CDR3 length: 14 amino acids. Per the germline V gene, CDR1 is MDHEN and CDR2 is SYDVKM.

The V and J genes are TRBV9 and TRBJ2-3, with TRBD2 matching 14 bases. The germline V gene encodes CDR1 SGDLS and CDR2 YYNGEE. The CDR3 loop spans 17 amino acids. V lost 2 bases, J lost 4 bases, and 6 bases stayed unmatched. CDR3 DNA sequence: TGTGCCAGCAGCGTGGGACTAGCGGGAGTTCAGCCAGATACGCAGTATTTT. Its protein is CASSVGLAGVQPDTQYF.

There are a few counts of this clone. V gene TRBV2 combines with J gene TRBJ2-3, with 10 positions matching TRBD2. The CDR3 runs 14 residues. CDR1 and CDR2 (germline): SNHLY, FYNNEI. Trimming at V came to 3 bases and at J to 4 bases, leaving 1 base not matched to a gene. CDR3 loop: CASSEGLASDTQYF. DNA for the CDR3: TGTGCCAGCAGTGAGGGACTAGCGTCAGATACGCAGTATTTT. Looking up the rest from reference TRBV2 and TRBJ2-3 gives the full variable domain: EPEVTQTPSHQVTQMGQEVILRCVPISNHLYFYWYRQILGQKVEFLVSFYNNEISEKSEIFDDQFSVERPDGSNFTLKIRSTKLEDSAMYFCASSEGLASDTQYFGPGTRLTVL.

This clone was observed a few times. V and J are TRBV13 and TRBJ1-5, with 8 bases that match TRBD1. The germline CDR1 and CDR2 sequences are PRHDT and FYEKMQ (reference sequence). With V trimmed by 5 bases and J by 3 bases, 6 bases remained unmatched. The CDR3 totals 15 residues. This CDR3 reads CASSMGTGHNQPQHF. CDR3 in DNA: TGTGCCAGCAGCATGGGGACAGGACACAATCAGCCCCAGCATTTT.

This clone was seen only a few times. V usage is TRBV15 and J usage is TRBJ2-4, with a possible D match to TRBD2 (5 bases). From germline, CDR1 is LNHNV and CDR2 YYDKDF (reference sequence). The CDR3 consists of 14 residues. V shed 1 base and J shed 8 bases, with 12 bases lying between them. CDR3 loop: CATSRVGWGDIQYF. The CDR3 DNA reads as TGTGCCACCAGCAGAGTTGGTTGGGGAGACATTCAGTACTTC. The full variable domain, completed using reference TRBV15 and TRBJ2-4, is DAMVIQNPRYQVTQFGKPVTLSCSQTLNHNVMYWYQQKSSQAPKLLFHYYDKDFNNEADTPDNFQSRRPNTSFCFLDIRSPGLGDTAMYLCATSRVGWGDIQYFGAGTRLSVL.

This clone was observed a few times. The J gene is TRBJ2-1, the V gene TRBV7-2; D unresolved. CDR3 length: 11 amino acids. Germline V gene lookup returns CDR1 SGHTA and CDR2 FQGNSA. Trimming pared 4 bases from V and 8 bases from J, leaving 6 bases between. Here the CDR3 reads CASSSVDEQFF. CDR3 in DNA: TGTGCCAGCAGCTCCGTAGATGAGCAGTTCTTC.

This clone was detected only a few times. CDR3 coding DNA: TGCGCCAGCAGCTTCGGGTCGACGGCTTTTGAAGGGCAGTACTTC. Protein sequence: CASSFGSTAFEGQYF. This chain joins TRBV5-1 and TRBJ2-7; D uncertain. The CDR3 runs to 15 residues. Germline CDR1 and CDR2: SGHRS and YFSETQ. Trimming took off 2 bases at V and 9 bases at J, with 21 bases between the two ends. Using reference TRBV5-1 and TRBJ2-7 for the parts outside the CDR3, the full variable domain is KAGVTQTPRYLIKTRGQQVTLSCSPISGHRSVSWYQQTPGQGLQFLFEYFSETQRNKGNFPGRFSGRQFSNSRSEMNVSTLELGDSALYLCASSFGSTAFEGQYFGPGTRLTVT.

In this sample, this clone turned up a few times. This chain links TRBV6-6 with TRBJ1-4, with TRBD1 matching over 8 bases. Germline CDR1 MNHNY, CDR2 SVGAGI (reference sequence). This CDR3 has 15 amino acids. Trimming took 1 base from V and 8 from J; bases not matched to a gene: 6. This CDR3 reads CASSYWDRIDEKLFF. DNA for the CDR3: TGTGCCAGCAGTTACTGGGACAGGATTGACGAAAAACTGTTTTTT.

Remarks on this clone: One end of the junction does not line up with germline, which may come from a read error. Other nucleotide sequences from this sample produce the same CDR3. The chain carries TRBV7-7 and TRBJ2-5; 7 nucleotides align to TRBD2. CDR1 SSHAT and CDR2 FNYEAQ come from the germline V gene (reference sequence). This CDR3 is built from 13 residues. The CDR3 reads CASSLAGRETQYF. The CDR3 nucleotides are TGTGCTAGCAGCTTAGCGGGCCGAGAGACCCAGTACTTC.